Below, 3 T cell receptor beta chains from the same sample are listed, as sequenced in a study of T cell clones after liver transplantation. Assay used: immunoSEQ multiplex PCR; TCRdb lists only in-frame clones, some missing. The sample records around 100,000 clones, 75% to 90% being singletons. Sequencing was performed on CD4+ T cells from blood, taken before liver transplant. Receptors originate from a human donor who received a liver transplant.

The CDR3 reads CSATESGYTF. In nucleotides, the CDR3 is TGCAGCGCTACAGAGTCGGGCTACACCTTC. The rearrangement uses TRBV29-1 and TRBJ1-2; D is uncertain. With 7 bases removed from V and 8 bases from J, the gap between germline ends came to 11 bases. The CDR3 contains 10 residues. Germline CDR1 SQVTM, CDR2 ANQGSEA.

The CDR3 DNA reads as TGTGCCAGCATGAGGAGCTTGGACTATGGCTACACCTTC. Its protein product is CASMRSLDYGYTF. The chain carries TRBV27 and TRBJ1-2; D unclear. Trimming left V 7 bases short and J 3 bases short, with 12 bases between. This CDR3 comprises 13 residues. Per germline, CDR1 MNHEY and CDR2 SMNVEV (reference sequence).

The sample holds a few counts of this clone. The rearrangement joins TRBV5-1 to TRBJ1-4; 8 bases agree with TRBD1. CDR1 and CDR2 (germline): SGHRS, YFSETQ. The CDR3 runs 17 residues. V trimming: 2 bases; J trimming: 0 bases; junction bases outside the gene matches: 6. CDR3 coding DNA: TGCGCCAGCAGCTTTGGGACAGGAGCTGCAACTAATGAAAAACTGTTTTTT. It translates to CASSFGTGAATNEKLFF.